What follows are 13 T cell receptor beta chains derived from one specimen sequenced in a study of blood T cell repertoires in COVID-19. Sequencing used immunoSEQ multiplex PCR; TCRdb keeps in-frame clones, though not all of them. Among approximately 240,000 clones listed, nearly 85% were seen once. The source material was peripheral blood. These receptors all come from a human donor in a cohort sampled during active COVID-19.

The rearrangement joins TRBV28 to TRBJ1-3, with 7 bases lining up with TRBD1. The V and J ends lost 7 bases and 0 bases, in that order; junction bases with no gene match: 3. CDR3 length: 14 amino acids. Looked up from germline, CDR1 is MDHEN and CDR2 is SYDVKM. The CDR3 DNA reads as TGTGCCAGCAAACGACAGGGCTCTGGAAACACCATATATTTT. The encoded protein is CASKRQGSGNTIYF.

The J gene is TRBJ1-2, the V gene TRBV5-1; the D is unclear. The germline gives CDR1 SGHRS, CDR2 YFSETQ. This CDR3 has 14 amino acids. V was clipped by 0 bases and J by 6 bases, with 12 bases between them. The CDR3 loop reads CASSLAVVANGYTF. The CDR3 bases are TGCGCCAGCAGCTTGGCTGTTGTCGCTAATGGCTACACCTTC.

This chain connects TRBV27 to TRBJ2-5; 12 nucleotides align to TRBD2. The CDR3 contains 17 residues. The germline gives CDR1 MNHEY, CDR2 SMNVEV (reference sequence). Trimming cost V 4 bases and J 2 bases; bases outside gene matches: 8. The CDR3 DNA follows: TGTGCCAGCAGTTCCTGGACTAGCGGGGACCGACAAGAGACCCAGTACTTC. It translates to CASSSWTSGDRQETQYF.

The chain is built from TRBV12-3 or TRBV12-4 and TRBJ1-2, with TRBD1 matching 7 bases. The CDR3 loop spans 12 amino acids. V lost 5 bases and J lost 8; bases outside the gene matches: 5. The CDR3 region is CASSETGEGYTF. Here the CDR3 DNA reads TGTGCCAGCAGTGAAACAGGGGAAGGCTACACCTTC.

DNA for the CDR3: TGCGCCAGCAGTGAAGTCGAGACGGGGACCCAGTACTTC. This gives the protein CASSEVETGTQYF. The chain uses TRBV10-2 and TRBJ2-5; no reliable D call. The germline V and J ends were trimmed by 3 bases and 7 bases, with 12 bases remaining between them. Germline V lookup: CDR1 WSHSY, CDR2 SAAADI. The CDR3 covers 13 residues.

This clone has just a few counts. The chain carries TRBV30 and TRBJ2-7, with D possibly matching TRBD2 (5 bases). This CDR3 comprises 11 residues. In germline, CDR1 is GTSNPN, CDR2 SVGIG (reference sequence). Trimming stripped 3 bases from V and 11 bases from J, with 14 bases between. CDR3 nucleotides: TGTGCCTGGAGCCGGGGAGACATAGAGTACTTC. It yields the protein CAWSRGDIEYF.

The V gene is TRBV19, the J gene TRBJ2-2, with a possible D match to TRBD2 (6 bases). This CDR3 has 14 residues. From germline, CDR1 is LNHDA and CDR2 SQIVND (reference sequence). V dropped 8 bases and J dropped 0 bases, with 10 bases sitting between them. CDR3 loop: CASSRGTNTGELFF. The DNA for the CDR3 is TGTGCCAGTTCTCGGGGGACGAACACCGGGGAGCTGTTTTTT.

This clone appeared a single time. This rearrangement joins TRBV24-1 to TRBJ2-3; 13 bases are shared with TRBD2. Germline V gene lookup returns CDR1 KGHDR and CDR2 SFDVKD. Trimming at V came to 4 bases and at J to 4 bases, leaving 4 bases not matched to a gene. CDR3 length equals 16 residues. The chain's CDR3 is CATSDPGLAGADTQYF. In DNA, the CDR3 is TGTGCCACCAGTGACCCTGGACTAGCGGGGGCAGATACGCAGTATTTT.

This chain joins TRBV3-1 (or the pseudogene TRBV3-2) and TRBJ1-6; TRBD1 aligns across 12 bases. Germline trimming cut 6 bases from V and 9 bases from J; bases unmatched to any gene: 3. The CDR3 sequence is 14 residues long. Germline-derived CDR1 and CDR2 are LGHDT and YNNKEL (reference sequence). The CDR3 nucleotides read TGTGCCAGCAGTCAGGGACAGGGGGCTTCACCCCTCCACTTT. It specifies CASSQGQGASPLHF.

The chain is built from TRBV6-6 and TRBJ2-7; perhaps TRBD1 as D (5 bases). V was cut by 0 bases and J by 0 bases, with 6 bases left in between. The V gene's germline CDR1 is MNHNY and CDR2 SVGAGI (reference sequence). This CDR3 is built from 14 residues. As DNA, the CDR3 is TGTGCCAGCAGTTACTCTGACAGCTCCTACGAGCAGTACTTC. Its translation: CASSYSDSSYEQYF.

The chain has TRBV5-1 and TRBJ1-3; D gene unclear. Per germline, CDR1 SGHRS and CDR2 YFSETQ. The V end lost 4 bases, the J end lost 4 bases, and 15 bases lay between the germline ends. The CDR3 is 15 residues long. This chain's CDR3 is CASSPGEAGGNTIYF. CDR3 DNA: TGCGCCAGCAGCCCCGGAGAGGCCGGGGGAAACACCATATATTTT.

This CDR3 reads CASSPGRGRDYGYTF. CDR3 coding DNA: TGTGCCAGCTCTCCGGGGAGGGGAAGGGACTATGGCTACACCTTC. V gene TRBV18 combines with J gene TRBJ1-2; TRBD1 might be the D (5 bases). From germline, CDR1 is KGHSH and CDR2 LQKENI. Trimming took 6 bases from V and 3 from J, leaving 17 bases between them. The CDR3 is made up of 15 amino acids.

The CDR3 here is CASTSQGKSSGELFF. The CDR3 DNA sequence: TGTGCCAGCACCTCGCAGGGTAAAAGTTCCGGGGAGCTGTTTTTT. The chain has TRBV16 and TRBJ2-2; the D gene is possibly TRBD1 (5 bases). CDR1 and CDR2 (germline): KGHSY, FQNENV. This CDR3 comprises 15 residues. The ends were cut back, 7 bases at V and 6 bases at J, with 18 bases in the middle.